Below are 30 T cell receptor beta chains sequenced from a single sample in a study of CD8 T cells in Susac syndrome. The RNA, about 0.45 to 1 ug, was put through reverse transcription using random hexamers. One entry per CDR3 protein results from TCRdb running MiXCR on the immunoSEQ multiplex PCR reads. The sample includes 95,000 to 150,000 distinct CDR3 sequences, around 95% of them seen just once. Source material: CD4+ T cells from PBMCs. The receptors here all came from a human donor in good health.

The chain uses TRBV6-2 or TRBV6-3 and TRBJ1-1; D is perhaps TRBD1 (5 bases). The CDR3 loop spans 13 amino acids. Germline V gives CDR1 MNHEY, CDR2 SVGEGT. Trimming shortened V by 4 bases and J by 1 base, and 7 bases separated the two germline ends. The CDR3 nucleotides read TGTGCCAGCAGTTTGGGGGAGAACACTGAAGCTTTCTTT. It translates to CASSLGENTEAFF.

This clonotype was picked up a small number of times. The chain couples TRBV3-1 to TRBJ2-7; no firm D call. The V end lost 1 base, the J end lost 0 bases, and 13 bases lay between the germline ends. CDR1 is LGHDT and CDR2 is YNNKEL in the germline V gene (reference sequence). The CDR3 is 16 amino acids. CDR3 DNA: TGTGCCAGCAGCCAAGTAAGGGCCTTGTTCTCCTACGAGCAGTACTTC. As protein: CASSQVRALFSYEQYF.

The V and J genes are TRBV30 and TRBJ2-5, with TRBD2 identical over 11 bases. The junction had 15 bases not matched to a gene; V was cut back by 4 bases and J by 2 bases. The length of the CDR3 is 18 residues. Germline loops: CDR1 GTSNPN, CDR2 SVGIG (reference sequence). CDR3 protein: CAWTTDRATSGKQETQYF. In nucleotides, the CDR3 is TGTGCCTGGACTACGGACAGGGCGACTAGCGGGAAACAAGAGACCCAGTACTTC.

This sequence joins TRBV14 and TRBJ1-1; a possible D gene is TRBD1 (6 bases). Germline V gives CDR1 SGHDN, CDR2 FVKESK. The CDR3 has 16 residues. V gave up 1 base and J gave up 5 bases, with 17 bases separating them. The CDR3 DNA reads as TGTGCCAGCAGCCAAGGGTACGGCAGGGGTGGGACTGAAGCTTTCTTT. Translation: CASSQGYGRGGTEAFF.

The rearrangement links TRBV7-2 to TRBJ2-7; 14 bases map to TRBD2. V trimming: 4 bases; J trimming: 6 bases; junction bases outside the gene matches: 11. CDR3 size: 17 residues. CDR1 and CDR2 from the germline V gene are SGHTA and FQGNSA. CDR3 residues: CASSSGLAGVGGGEQYF. The CDR3 DNA sequence: TGTGCCAGCAGCTCGGGACTAGCGGGAGTCGGAGGTGGCGAGCAGTACTTC.

This chain connects TRBV30 to TRBJ1-2; D is unclear. The V gene lost 2 bases and the J gene lost 1 base, with 14 bases spanning the gap. Germline assignment: CDR1 GTSNPN and CDR2 SVGIG (reference sequence). The CDR3 extends over 15 amino acids. In DNA, the CDR3 is TGTGCCTGGAGTTTGGGCGCCGGGCATAACTATGGCTACACCTTC. This encodes CAWSLGAGHNYGYTF.

The genes are TRBV7-6 and TRBJ2-7, with TRBD2 matching over 15 bases. This CDR3 region has 18 residues. The V and J ends lost 5 bases and 5 bases, in that order; junction bases with no gene match: 13. The germline CDR1 and CDR2 sequences are SGHVS and FNYEAQ. DNA of the CDR3: TGTGCCAGCAGCCCAAGGACTAGCGGGAGGGCCGTCTTCCACGAGCAGTACTTC. Amino acid sequence: CASSPRTSGRAVFHEQYF.

The rearrangement joins TRBV11-2 to TRBJ2-3; D is perhaps TRBD2 (5 bases). Germline loops: CDR1 SGHAT, CDR2 FQNNGV. V shed 3 bases and J shed 5 bases, with 6 bases lying between them. The CDR3 runs to 12 residues. The CDR3 here is CASSFAGDTQYF. The CDR3 DNA is TGTGCCAGCAGCTTTGCGGGAGATACGCAGTATTTT.

The chain carries TRBV6-6 and TRBJ2-2; possibly TRBD2 for D (5 bases). The CDR3 contains 16 residues. V was cut by 2 bases and J by 5 bases, with 15 bases left in between. The germline V gene has CDR1 MNHNY and CDR2 SVGAGI (reference sequence). CDR3 residues: CASSYDGFSGTGELFF. CDR3 DNA sequence: TGTGCCAGCAGTTACGACGGATTCTCGGGGACCGGGGAGCTGTTTTTT.

On this clonotype itself: One end of the junction does not line up with germline, which may come from a read error. The chain links TRBV7-9 to TRBJ1-3, with unresolved D. CDR3 length equals 15 residues. The germline gives CDR1 SEHNR, CDR2 FQNEAQ (reference sequence). This chain's CDR3 is CASSSGPSRGNTIYF. The CDR3 bases are TGTGCCAGCAGCTCAGGCCCGAGTCGAGGAAACACCATATATTTC. Full variable domain (missing parts from reference TRBV7-9 and TRBJ1-3): DTGVSQNPRHKITKRGQNVTFRCDPISEHNRLYWYRQTLGQGPEFLTYFQNEAQLEKSRLLSDRFSAERPKGSFSTLEIQRTEQGDSAMYLCASSSGPSRGNTIYFGEGSWLTVV.

The rearrangement uses TRBV4-2 and TRBJ1-2; D ambiguous. The ends were cut back, 3 bases at V and 4 bases at J, with 15 bases in the middle. Germline V gene sequence: CDR1 LGHNA, CDR2 YNFKEQ. The CDR3 totals 15 residues. Here the CDR3 DNA reads TGTGCCAGCAGCCAGGGCTACTCTGAGACCTATGGCTACACCTTC. Residues: CASSQGYSETYGYTF.

The CDR3 loop is CSPLTRESEQFF. Here the CDR3 DNA reads TGCAGCCCTCTTACTAGGGAGAGTGAGCAGTTCTTC. This sequence joins TRBV29-1 and TRBJ2-1, with TRBD2 as a possible D gene (5 bases). CDR3 length equals 12 residues. Germline-derived CDR1 and CDR2 are SQVTM and ANQGSEA. Trimming removed 8 bases at V and 9 bases at J, with 17 bases between.

The genes are TRBV6-5 and TRBJ2-7, with TRBD2 matching over 7 bases. J was trimmed by 5 bases and V by 0 bases; bases with no gene match: 7. Germline loops: CDR1 MNHEY, CDR2 SVGAGI. CDR3 length: 15 amino acids. The CDR3 sequence: CASSYSRTRYDEQYF. For the CDR3, the DNA is TGTGCCAGCAGTTACTCCAGGACTAGATATGACGAGCAGTACTTC.

Concerning this clonotype itself: An end of the junction differs from the germline gene, which may be a read error. The chain has TRBV7-9 and TRBJ1-1, with a tentative D call TRBD1 (6 bases). Germline V gene data show CDR1 as SEHNR and CDR2 as FQNEAQ (reference sequence). There are 15 residues in the CDR3. The DNA for the CDR3 is TGTGCCAACAGCCCCGGACCGGGGGCGGCCACTGAAGCTTTCTTT. As protein: CANSPGPGAATEAFF.

The chain recombines TRBV29-1 with TRBJ2-1; 8 positions agree with TRBD2. The CDR3 runs to 13 residues. CDR1 is SQVTM, CDR2 ANQGSEA, per germline. V dropped 7 bases and J dropped 0; count of bases not matched to a gene: 2. The CDR3 sequence: CSATSGSYNEQFF. CDR3 nucleotide sequence: TGCAGCGCCACTAGCGGCTCCTACAATGAGCAGTTCTTC.

The chain combines TRBV29-1 with TRBJ2-1; 10 bases fit TRBD2. Germline V lookup: CDR1 SQVTM, CDR2 ANQGSEA. This CDR3 is 12 amino acids long. CDR3 sequence reads: CRIAGGVSEQFF. The CDR3 nucleotides are TGCAGGATAGCGGGAGGAGTGAGTGAGCAGTTCTTC.

The chain employs TRBV5-1 and TRBJ2-7, with 7 bases matching TRBD1. V was clipped by 3 bases and J by 3 bases; unmatched bases: 6. Germline V gives CDR1 SGHRS, CDR2 YFSETQ. CDR3 length equals 14 residues. The CDR3 sequence: CASSSGTEFYEQYF. The CDR3 DNA is TGCGCCAGCAGCTCCGGGACAGAATTCTACGAGCAGTACTTC.

The chain recombines TRBV7-9 with TRBJ2-1, with 10 bases fitting TRBD2. This CDR3 spans 15 amino acids. Germline lookup yields CDR1 SEHNR and CDR2 FQNEAQ (reference sequence). J lost 4 bases, V lost 1 base, and 1 base had no gene match. DNA for the CDR3: TGTGCCAGCAGCTTAGTACTAGCGGGATACAATGAGCAGTTCTTC. The encoded protein is CASSLVLAGYNEQFF.

The chain uses TRBV12-3 or TRBV12-4 and TRBJ2-1, with D perhaps matching TRBD1 (6 bases). Trimming shortened V by 7 bases and J by 6 bases, and 19 bases separated the two germline ends. This CDR3 contains 15 residues. The CDR3: CASIPQGRLRNEQFF. The DNA for the CDR3 is TGTGCCAGCATTCCACAGGGAAGATTGCGCAATGAGCAGTTCTTC.

The chain links TRBV4-1 to TRBJ2-7; 9 bases match TRBD1. V shed 0 bases and J 12 bases; nucleotides not matched to a gene: 12. The CDR3 is made up of 15 amino acids. The germline gives CDR1 MGHRA, CDR2 YSYEKL. CDR3 amino acids: CASSQEGNLQGARYF. The CDR3 nucleotides are TGCGCCAGCAGCCAAGAAGGCAACCTACAGGGGGCCCGGTACTTC.

This sequence joins TRBV5-1 and TRBJ2-1; 8 bases match TRBD2. Looked up from germline, CDR1 is SGHRS and CDR2 is YFSETQ. This CDR3 contains 15 residues. V shed 4 bases, J shed 5 bases, and the junction held 8 bases outside the gene matches. The CDR3 nucleotides read TGCGCCAGCAGCGGACAAGCGGGAGTCCACAATGAGCAGTTCTTC. This gives the protein CASSGQAGVHNEQFF.

CDR3 region: CASSLGGTTDTQYF. Here the CDR3 DNA reads TGTGCCAGCAGTTTAGGAGGGACCACAGATACGCAGTATTTT. This chain connects TRBV28 to TRBJ2-3, with a tentative D call TRBD2 (6 bases). V was cut by 2 bases and J by 2 bases, with 8 bases left in between. The CDR3 runs 14 residues. Germline-derived CDR1 and CDR2 are MDHEN and SYDVKM.

The rearrangement joins TRBV14 to TRBJ2-7; perhaps D is TRBD1 or TRBD2 (5 bases each). V lost 0 bases and J 3 bases, leaving 21 bases between the germline ends. CDR1 is SGHDN, CDR2 FVKESK, per germline. The CDR3 covers 18 residues. The CDR3 coding sequence is TGTGCCAGCAGCCAAGATTTGGTCCCTTTCCGGGGCGTCTACGAGCAGTACTTC. Amino acids: CASSQDLVPFRGVYEQYF.

The V gene is TRBV7-2, the J gene TRBJ2-7, with 7 bases that match TRBD2. The length of the CDR3 is 15 residues. CDR1 and CDR2 from the germline V gene are SGHTA and FQGNSA. Trimming took 5 bases from V and 1 from J; bases not matched to a gene: 8. DNA for the CDR3: TGTGCCAGCAGCCTTAGCGGGTCTGATTCCTACGAGCAGTACTTC. Translating it yields CASSLSGSDSYEQYF.

The CDR3 nucleotides are TGTGCCAGCAGCTTAGGACAGGGGGCGCGGGTACAGCCCCAGCATTTT. Protein: CASSLGQGARVQPQHF. The rearrangement uses TRBV7-2 and TRBJ1-5; TRBD1 matches 10 bases. The CDR3 covers 16 residues. The ends lost 1 base at V and 7 bases at J; junction bases unmatched: 7. Germline values: CDR1 SGHTA, CDR2 FQGNSA.

The chain couples TRBV7-2 to TRBJ1-2, with D perhaps matching TRBD1 (5 bases). This CDR3 comprises 15 residues. CDR1 is SGHTA and CDR2 is FQGNSA in the germline V gene. V was shortened by 0 bases and J by 0 bases, with 8 bases between the two germline ends. DNA for the CDR3: TGTGCCAGCAGCTTAGCCGGGACGGCTAACTATGGCTACACCTTC. Amino acid sequence: CASSLAGTANYGYTF.

The chain has TRBV11-2 and TRBJ2-7; 7 positions agree with TRBD2. CDR3 length: 14 residues. The V gene's germline CDR1 is SGHAT and CDR2 FQNNGV. After removal of 1 base from V and 4 bases from J, the junction contained 4 bases not matched to a gene. The CDR3 DNA reads TGTGCCAGCAGCTTAGCGGGAGGACCTTACGAGCAGTACTTC. Protein sequence: CASSLAGGPYEQYF.

The sample holds one count of this clonotype. The chain combines TRBV18 with TRBJ2-1; TRBD1 matches 11 bases. The CDR3 has 15 amino acids. In germline, CDR1 is KGHSH, CDR2 LQKENI. V dropped 4 bases and J dropped 2; count of bases not matched to a gene: 1. CDR3 amino acids: CASSRTGGAYNEQFF. CDR3 nucleotides: TGTGCCAGCTCACGGACAGGGGGCGCCTACAATGAGCAGTTCTTC.

The sample holds one count of this clonotype. The V and J genes are TRBV10-3 and TRBJ2-1; no clear D gene. V lost 2 bases and J 4 bases, leaving 9 bases between the germline ends. CDR1 is ENHRY and CDR2 is SYGVKD in the germline V gene. This CDR3 is built from 14 residues. CDR3 residues: CAISEGQQYNEQFF. The CDR3 coding sequence is TGTGCCATCAGTGAGGGCCAACAGTACAATGAGCAGTTCTTC.

The V gene is TRBV29-1, the J gene TRBJ1-2; D gene ambiguous. The CDR3 has 11 residues. Germline V lookup: CDR1 SQVTM, CDR2 ANQGSEA. V lost 3 bases and J lost 3, with 5 bases in between. The CDR3 spells CSVDADYGYTF. CDR3 nucleotides: TGCAGCGTTGACGCAGACTATGGCTACACCTTC.